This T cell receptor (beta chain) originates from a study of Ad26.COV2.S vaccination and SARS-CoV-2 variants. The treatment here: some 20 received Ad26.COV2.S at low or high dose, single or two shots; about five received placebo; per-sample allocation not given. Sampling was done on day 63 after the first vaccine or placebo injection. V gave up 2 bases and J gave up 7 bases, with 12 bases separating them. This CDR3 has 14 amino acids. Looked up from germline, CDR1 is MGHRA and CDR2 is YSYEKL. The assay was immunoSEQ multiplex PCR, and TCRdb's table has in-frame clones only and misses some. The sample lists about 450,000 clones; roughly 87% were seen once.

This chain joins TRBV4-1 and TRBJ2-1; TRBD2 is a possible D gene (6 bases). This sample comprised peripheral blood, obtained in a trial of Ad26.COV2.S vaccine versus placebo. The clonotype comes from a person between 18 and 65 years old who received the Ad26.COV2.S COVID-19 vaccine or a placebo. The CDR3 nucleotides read TGCGCCAGCAGCCAATTTAAGGAGGGGAATGAGCAGTTCTTC. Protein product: CASSQFKEGNEQFF.